Following are 3 T cell receptor beta chains from one sample sequenced in a study of Ad26.COV2.S vaccination and SARS-CoV-2 variants. The sample's treatment: some 19 received Ad26.COV2.S at low or high dose, single or two shots; about 5 received placebo; per-sample allocation not given. Vaccine and placebo recipients were sampled on day 63 after the first injection. Method: immunoSEQ multiplex PCR; TCRdb's copy keeps in-frame clones and lacks some. The sample consists of hundreds of thousands of clones, 80% to 95% of them appearing once. The sequences come from peripheral blood, collected in a trial of Ad26.COV2.S vaccine versus placebo. All receptors come from a person between 18 and 59 years old who received the Ad26.COV2.S COVID-19 vaccine or a placebo.

This clone was recorded only once. This chain links TRBV6-2 or TRBV6-3 with TRBJ2-5; 11 nucleotides align to TRBD2. V lost 4 bases and J lost 1; bases outside the gene matches: 5. The CDR3 is 16 amino acids. In germline, CDR1 is MNHEY, CDR2 SVGEGT. Written as DNA, the CDR3 is TGTGCCAGCAGTTTTTCCGGGACTAGCGGCCAAGAGACCCAGTACTTC. Amino acid sequence: CASSFSGTSGQETQYF.

V usage is TRBV2 and J usage is TRBJ2-7, with 7 bases that match TRBD1. V lost 6 bases and J lost 2; bases outside the gene matches: 4. This CDR3 has 13 amino acids. Germline assignment: CDR1 SNHLY and CDR2 FYNNEI. The CDR3 region is CASSQTGAYEQYF. CDR3 coding DNA: TGTGCCAGCAGCCAAACAGGGGCCTACGAGCAGTACTTC.

The chain employs TRBV6-2 or TRBV6-3 and TRBJ2-7; 7 bases fit TRBD1. After removal of 5 bases from V and 2 bases from J, the junction contained 6 bases not matched to a gene. CDR3 length: 14 residues. The germline gives CDR1 MNHEY, CDR2 SVGEGT. The CDR3 loop is CASSKGTEAYEQYF. The CDR3 DNA reads TGTGCCAGCAGTAAGGGGACAGAGGCCTACGAGCAGTACTTC.